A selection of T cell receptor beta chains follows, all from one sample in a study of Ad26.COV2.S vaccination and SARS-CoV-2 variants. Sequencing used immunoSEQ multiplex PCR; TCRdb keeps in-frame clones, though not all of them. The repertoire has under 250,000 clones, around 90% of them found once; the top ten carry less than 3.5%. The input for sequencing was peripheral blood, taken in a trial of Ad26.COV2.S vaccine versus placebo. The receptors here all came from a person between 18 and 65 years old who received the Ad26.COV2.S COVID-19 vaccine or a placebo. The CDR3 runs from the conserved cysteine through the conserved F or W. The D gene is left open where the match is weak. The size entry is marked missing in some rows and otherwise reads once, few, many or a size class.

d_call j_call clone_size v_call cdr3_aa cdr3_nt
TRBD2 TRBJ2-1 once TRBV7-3 CASSLGSSGLSSYNEQFF TGTGCCAGCAGCTTAGGGTCTAGCGGGCTTAGCTCCTACAATGAGCAGTTCTTC
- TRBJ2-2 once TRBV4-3 CASSQDRIQSTGELFF TGCGCCAGCAGCCAAGATCGCATACAGTCCACCGGGGAGCTGTTTTTT
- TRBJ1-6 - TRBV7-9 CASSLQGNSYNSPLHF TGTGCCAGCAGCCTACAAGGGAACTCCTATAATTCACCCCTCCACTTT
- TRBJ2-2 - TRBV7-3 CASSSDRGDTGELFF TGTGCCAGCAGCTCGGACAGAGGGGACACCGGGGAGCTGTTTTTT
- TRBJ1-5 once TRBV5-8 CASSYRWGGNQPQHF TGTGCCAGCAGCTATAGGTGGGGCGGGAATCAGCCCCAGCATTTT
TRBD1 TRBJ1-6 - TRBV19 CASDPGQGARSSPLHF TGTGCCAGTGATCCGGGACAGGGGGCGAGGAGTTCACCCCTCCACTTT
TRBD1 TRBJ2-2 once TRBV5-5 CASRPGTGPTGELFF TGTGCCAGCAGGCCCGGGACAGGTCCCACCGGGGAGCTGTTTTTT
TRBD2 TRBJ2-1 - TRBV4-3 CASSQEEGGLADNEQFF TGCGCCAGCAGCCAAGAGGAGGGTGGACTAGCGGACAATGAGCAGTTCTTC
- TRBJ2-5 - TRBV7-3 CASSSGVRETQYF TGTGCCAGCAGCTCCGGAGTCCGGGAGACCCAGTACTTC
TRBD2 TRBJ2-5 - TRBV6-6 CASSYGGSGGETQYF TGTGCCAGCAGTTACGGCGGGAGTGGGGGAGAGACCCAGTACTTC
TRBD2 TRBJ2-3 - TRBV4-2 CASSQDLVSGGRDTQYF TGTGCCAGCAGCCAAGATCTGGTAAGCGGGGGAAGAGATACGCAGTATTTT
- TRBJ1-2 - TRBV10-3 CAISDILTRDTFNYGYTF TGTGCCATCAGTGACATACTTACCCGGGACACCTTTAACTATGGCTACACCTTC
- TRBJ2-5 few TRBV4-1 CASSQDFGPLQETQYF TGCGCCAGCAGCCAAGACTTCGGACCTCTCCAAGAGACCCAGTACTTC
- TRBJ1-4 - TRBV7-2 CASRKDEKLFF TGTGCCAGCAGGAAGGATGAAAAACTGTTTTTT
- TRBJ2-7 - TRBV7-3 CASSLLPAYEQYF TGTGCCAGCAGCTTACTTCCGGCCTACGAGCAGTACTTC
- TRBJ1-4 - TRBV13 CASSQTGPNEKLFF TGTGCCAGCAGCCAGACAGGTCCTAATGAAAAACTGTTTTTT
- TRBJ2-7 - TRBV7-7 CASSLKDGSYEQYF TGTGCTAGCAGCTTAAAGGACGGATCCTACGAGCAGTACTTC
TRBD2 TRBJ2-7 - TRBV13 CASSYSGGAGSEQYF TGTGCCAGCAGCTATAGCGGGGGGGCTGGGAGCGAGCAGTACTTC
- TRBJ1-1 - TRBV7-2 CASRSPGHGDEAFF TGTGCCAGCAGGTCACCGGGACACGGGGATGAAGCTTTCTTT
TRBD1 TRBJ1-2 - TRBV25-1 CASSGTRDSLYGYTF TGTGCCAGCAGTGGAACCCGGGACAGTCTCTATGGCTACACCTTC
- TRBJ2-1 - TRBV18 CASSPNLAKGNEQFF TGTGCCAGCTCACCAAATCTAGCGAAAGGGAATGAGCAGTTCTTC
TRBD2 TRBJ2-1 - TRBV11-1 CASSFTSGRASIEQFF TGTGCCAGCAGTTTTACTAGCGGGAGGGCCTCTATTGAGCAGTTCTTC
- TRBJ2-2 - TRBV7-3 CASSASGNTGELFF TGTGCCAGCAGCGCGTCCGGGAACACCGGGGAGCTGTTTTTT
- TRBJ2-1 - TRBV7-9 CASSTNEQFF TGTGCCAGCAGCACCAATGAGCAGTTCTTC
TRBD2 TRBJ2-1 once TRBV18 CASRQGLAGVNEQFF TGTGCCAGCCGTCAGGGACTAGCGGGGGTTAATGAGCAGTTCTTC
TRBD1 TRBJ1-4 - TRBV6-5 CASTSGGEGEKLFF TGTGCCAGCACCTCAGGGGGGGAGGGTGAAAAACTGTTTTTT
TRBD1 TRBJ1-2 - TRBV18 CASSLQGTFYGYTF TGTGCCAGCTCTCTACAGGGGACCTTCTATGGCTACACCTTC
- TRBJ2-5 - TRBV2 CASRNSPQETQYF TGTGCCAGCAGGAATAGCCCTCAAGAGACCCAGTACTTC
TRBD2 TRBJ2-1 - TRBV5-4 CASSLGGGYSSYNEQFF TGTGCCAGCAGCTTGGGGGGGGGATATAGCTCCTACAATGAGCAGTTCTTC
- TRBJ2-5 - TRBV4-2 CASSQDRGKGQETQYF TGTGCCAGCAGCCAAGATAGGGGGAAGGGCCAAGAGACCCAGTACTTC
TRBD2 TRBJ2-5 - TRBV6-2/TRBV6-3 CASSYSAGGVKETQYF TGTGCCAGCAGTTACTCGGCGGGGGGGGTGAAAGAGACCCAGTACTTC
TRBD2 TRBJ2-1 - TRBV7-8 CASSLVRGRINNEQFF TGTGCCAGCAGCTTAGTGCGCGGGAGGATAAACAATGAGCAGTTCTTC
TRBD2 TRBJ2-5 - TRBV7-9 CASSLPMGGQETQYF TGTGCCAGCAGCCTCCCGATGGGGGGGCAAGAGACCCAGTACTTC
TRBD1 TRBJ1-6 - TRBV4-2 CASSQDVMGQGGSPLHF TGTGCCAGCAGCCAAGATGTTATGGGACAGGGCGGTTCACCCCTCCACTTT
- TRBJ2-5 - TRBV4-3 CASSQRGGTETQYF TGCGCCAGCAGCCAAAGGGGGGGCACGGAGACCCAGTACTTC
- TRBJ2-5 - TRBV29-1 CSGGPRETQYF TGCAGCGGGGGCCCTAGGGAGACCCAGTACTTC
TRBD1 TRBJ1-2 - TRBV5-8 CASSGGGTGYGYTF TGTGCCAGCAGCGGCGGCGGGACAGGCTATGGCTACACCTTC
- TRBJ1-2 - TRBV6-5 CATEMTGNYGYTF TGTGCCACAGAAATGACAGGCAACTATGGCTACACCTTC
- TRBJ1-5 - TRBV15 CATSTGTYNSNQPQHF TGTGCCACCAGCACCGGGACATACAATAGCAATCAGCCCCAGCATTTT
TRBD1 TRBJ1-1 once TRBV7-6 CASSSDRGNTEAFF TGTGCCAGCAGCTCCGACAGGGGGAACACTGAAGCTTTCTTT
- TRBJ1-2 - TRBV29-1 CSDRQNNYGYTF TGCAGCGACCGACAGAATAACTATGGCTACACCTTC